This record looks at one TCR beta chain sequence and its context. Sequencing of TCR beta, carried out with a high-throughput approach, was applied to CD8+ and CD4+ T cells from the blood. This sample stems from a study of CD8 T cells in Susac syndrome. Random hexamers primed reverse transcription of about 0.5 to 1 ug RNA. A multiplex approach, immunoSEQ multiplex PCR, amplified TCR beta CDR3 across 54 Vbeta and 13 Jbeta. TCRdb passed the immunoSEQ multiplex PCR reads through MiXCR, listing each CDR3 protein once. The sample yields about 150,000 distinct CDR3 sequences, about 95% seen once. Sequencing was done on a sample of CD4+ T cells from PBMCs. This clonotype originated in a human donor with Susac syndrome.

The CDR3 coding sequence is TGCAGCGGGAATGGGGGTGGCTATGAGCAGTTCTTC. This encodes CSGNGGGYEQFF. This chain links TRBV29-1 with TRBJ2-1; D may be TRBD1 or TRBD2 (5 bases each). Germline V gene sequence: CDR1 SQVTM, CDR2 ANQGSEA. The CDR3 contains 12 residues. Trimming left V 7 bases short and J 8 bases short, with 15 bases between.